This T cell receptor beta chain came from a study of human T cells and chemical hapten exposure. This clonotype occurred many times. The authors extracted total RNA from unfractionated whole blood. The study used a library that attached unique molecular identifiers to individual cDNA molecules. TCRdb re-called the 5' RACE reads through MiXCR, storing one row per CDR3 protein. In the table there are 110,000 to 150,000 distinct CDR3 sequences, about 4.3% of which are singletons. The V gene lost 2 bases and the J gene lost 3 bases, with 19 bases spanning the gap. CDR1 is SGHDN and CDR2 is FVKESK in the germline V gene. This CDR3 is built from 17 residues.

The V and J genes are TRBV14 and TRBJ2-5; D is perhaps TRBD1 (6 bases). This TCR was recovered from a female donor in good health. CDR3 DNA: TGTGCCAGCAGCCAAAGGGGCCTGACAGGAAAGAAAGAGACCCAGTACTTC. Encoded protein: CASSQRGLTGKKETQYF.